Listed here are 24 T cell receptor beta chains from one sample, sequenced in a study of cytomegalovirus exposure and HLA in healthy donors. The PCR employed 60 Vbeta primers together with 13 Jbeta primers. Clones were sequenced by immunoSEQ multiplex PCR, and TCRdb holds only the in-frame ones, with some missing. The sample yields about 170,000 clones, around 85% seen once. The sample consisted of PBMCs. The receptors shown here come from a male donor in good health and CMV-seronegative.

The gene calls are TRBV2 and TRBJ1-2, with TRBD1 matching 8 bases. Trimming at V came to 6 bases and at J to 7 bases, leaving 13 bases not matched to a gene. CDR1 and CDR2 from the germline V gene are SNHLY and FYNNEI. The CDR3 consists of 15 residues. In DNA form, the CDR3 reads TGTGCCAGCAGCGGAAGGCAGGGGGCGTCGGTTGGCTACACCTTC. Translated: CASSGRQGASVGYTF.

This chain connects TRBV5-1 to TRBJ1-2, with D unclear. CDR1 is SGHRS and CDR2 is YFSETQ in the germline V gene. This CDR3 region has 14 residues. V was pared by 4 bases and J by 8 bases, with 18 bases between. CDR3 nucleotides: TGCGCCAGCAGCCTCGGGTCCCCCACCGGAGGCTACACCTTC. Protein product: CASSLGSPTGGYTF.

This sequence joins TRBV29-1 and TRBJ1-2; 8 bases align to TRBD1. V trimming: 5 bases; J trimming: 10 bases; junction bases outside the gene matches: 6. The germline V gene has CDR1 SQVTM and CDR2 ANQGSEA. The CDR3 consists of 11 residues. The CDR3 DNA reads TGCAGCGTTACAGGGACAGGCTACTACACCTTC. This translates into CSVTGTGYYTF. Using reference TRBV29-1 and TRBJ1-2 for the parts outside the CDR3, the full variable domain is SAVISQKPSRDICQRGTSLTIQCQVDSQVTMMFWYRQQPGQSLTLIATANQGSEATYESGFVIDKFPISRPNLTFSTLTVSNMSPEDSSIYLCSVTGTGYYTFGSGTRLTVV.

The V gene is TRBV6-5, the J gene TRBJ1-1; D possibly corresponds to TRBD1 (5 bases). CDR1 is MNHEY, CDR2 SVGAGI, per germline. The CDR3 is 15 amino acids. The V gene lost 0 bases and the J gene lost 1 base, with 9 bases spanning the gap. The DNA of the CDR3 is TGTGCCAGCAGTTACTCGAGTAGGGGGAACACTGAAGCTTTCTTT. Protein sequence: CASSYSSRGNTEAFF.

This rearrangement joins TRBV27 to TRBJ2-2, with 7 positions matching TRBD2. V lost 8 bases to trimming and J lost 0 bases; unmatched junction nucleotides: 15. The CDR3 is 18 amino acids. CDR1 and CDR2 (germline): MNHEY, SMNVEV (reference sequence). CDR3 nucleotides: TGTGCCAGCGGCTATTCGGTGGTGGGGGGGACGAACACCGGGGAGCTGTTTTTT. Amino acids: CASGYSVVGGTNTGELFF.

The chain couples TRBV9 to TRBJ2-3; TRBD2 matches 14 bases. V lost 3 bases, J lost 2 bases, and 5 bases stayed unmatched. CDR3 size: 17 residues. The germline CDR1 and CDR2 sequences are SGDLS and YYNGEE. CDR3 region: CASSDWTSGGTTDTQYF. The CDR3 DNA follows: TGTGCCAGCAGCGATTGGACTAGCGGGGGGACCACAGATACGCAGTATTTT.

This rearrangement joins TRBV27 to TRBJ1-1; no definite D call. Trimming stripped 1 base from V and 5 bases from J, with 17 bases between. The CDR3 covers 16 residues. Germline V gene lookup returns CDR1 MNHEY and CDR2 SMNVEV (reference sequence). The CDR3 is CASSLFTTEGGTEAFF. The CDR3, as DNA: TGTGCCAGCAGTTTATTTACCACGGAGGGCGGGACTGAAGCTTTCTTT.

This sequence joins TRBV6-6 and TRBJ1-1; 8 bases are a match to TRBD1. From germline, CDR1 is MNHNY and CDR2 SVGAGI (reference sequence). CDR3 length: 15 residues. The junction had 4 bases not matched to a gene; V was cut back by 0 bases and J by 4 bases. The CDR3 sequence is CASSYSWTGSTEAFF. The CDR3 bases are TGTGCCAGCAGTTACTCCTGGACAGGGAGCACTGAAGCTTTCTTT.

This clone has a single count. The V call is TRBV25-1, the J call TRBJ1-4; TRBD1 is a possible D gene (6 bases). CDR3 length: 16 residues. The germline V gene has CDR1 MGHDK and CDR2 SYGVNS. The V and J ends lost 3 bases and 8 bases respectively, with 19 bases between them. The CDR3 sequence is CASSEGAHLLDEKLFF. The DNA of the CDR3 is TGTGCCAGCAGTGAGGGGGCGCACCTCTTAGACGAAAAACTGTTTTTT. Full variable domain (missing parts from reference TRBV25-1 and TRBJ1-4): EADIYQTPRYLVIGTGKKITLECSQTMGHDKMYWYQQDPGMELHLIHYSYGVNSTEKGDLSSESTVSRIRTEHFPLTLESARPSHTSQYLCASSEGAHLLDEKLFFGSGTQLSVL.

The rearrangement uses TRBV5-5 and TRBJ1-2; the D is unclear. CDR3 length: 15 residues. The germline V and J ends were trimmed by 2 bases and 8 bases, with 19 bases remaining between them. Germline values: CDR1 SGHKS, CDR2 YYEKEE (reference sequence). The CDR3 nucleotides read TGTGCCAGCAGCTTAAGCCCGACACCGGCTGGGGGCTACACCTTC. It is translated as CASSLSPTPAGGYTF. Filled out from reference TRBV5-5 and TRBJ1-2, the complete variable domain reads DAGVTQSPTHLIKTRGQQVTLRCSPISGHKSVSWYQQVLGQGPQFIFQYYEKEERGRGNFPDRFSARQFPNYSSELNVNALLLGDSALYLCASSLSPTPAGGYTFGSGTRLTVV.

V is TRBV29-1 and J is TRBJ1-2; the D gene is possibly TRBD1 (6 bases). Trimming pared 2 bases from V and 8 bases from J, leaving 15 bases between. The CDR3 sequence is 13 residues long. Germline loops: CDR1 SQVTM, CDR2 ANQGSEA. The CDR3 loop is CSVESGAARGYTF. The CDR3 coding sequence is TGCAGCGTTGAATCAGGGGCCGCTAGGGGCTACACCTTC.

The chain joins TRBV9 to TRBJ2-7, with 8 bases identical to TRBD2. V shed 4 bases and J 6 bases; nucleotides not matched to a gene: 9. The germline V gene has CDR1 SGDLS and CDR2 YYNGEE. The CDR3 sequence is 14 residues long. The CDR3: CASSPSGFLSEQYF. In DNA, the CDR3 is TGTGCCAGCAGCCCTAGCGGGTTCCTTAGCGAGCAGTACTTC.

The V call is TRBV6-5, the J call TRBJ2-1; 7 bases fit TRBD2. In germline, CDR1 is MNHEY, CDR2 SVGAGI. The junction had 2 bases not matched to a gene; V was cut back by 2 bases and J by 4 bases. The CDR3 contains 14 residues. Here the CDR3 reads CASSYGGVYNEQFF. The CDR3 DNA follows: TGTGCCAGCAGTTACGGGGGGGTATACAATGAGCAGTTCTTC.

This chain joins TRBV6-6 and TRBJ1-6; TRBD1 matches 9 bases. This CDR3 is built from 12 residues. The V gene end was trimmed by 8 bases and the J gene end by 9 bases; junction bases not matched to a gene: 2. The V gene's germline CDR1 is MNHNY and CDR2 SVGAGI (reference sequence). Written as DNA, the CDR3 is TGTGCCAGCGGACAGGGGTCTTCACCCCTCCACTTT. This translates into CASGQGSSPLHF.

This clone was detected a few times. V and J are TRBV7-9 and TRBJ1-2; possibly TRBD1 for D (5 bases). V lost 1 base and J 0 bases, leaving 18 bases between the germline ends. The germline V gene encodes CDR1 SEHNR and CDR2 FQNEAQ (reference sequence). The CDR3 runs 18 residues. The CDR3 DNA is TGTGCCAGCAGCTTAGGGAGGGGCAGGGAGAATTCTAACTATGGCTACACCTTC. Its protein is CASSLGRGRENSNYGYTF.

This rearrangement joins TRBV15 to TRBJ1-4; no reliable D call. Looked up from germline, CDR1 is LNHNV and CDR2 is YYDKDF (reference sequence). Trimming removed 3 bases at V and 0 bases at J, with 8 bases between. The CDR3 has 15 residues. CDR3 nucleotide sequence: TGTGCCACCAGCAGTGGTCGGTCAACTAATGAAAAACTGTTTTTT. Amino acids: CATSSGRSTNEKLFF.

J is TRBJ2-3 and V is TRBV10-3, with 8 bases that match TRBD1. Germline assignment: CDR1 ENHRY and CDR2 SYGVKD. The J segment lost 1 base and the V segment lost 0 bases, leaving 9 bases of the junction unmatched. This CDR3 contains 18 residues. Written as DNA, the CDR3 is TGTGCCATCAGTGAGTCGACGTTGGACAGGGTGGGCACAGATACGCAGTATTTT. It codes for CAISESTLDRVGTDTQYF.

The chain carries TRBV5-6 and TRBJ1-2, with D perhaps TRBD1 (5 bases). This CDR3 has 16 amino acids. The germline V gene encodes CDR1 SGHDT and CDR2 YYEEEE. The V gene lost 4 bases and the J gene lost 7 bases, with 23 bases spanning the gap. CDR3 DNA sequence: TGTGCCAGCAGCCCACTGATAAATGGGGGGATGATTGGCTACACCTTC. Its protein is CASSPLINGGMIGYTF.

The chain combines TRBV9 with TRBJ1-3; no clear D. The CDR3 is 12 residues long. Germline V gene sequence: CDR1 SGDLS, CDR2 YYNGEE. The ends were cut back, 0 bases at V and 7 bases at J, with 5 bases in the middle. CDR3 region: CASSVEENTIYF. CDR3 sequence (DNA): TGTGCCAGCAGCGTAGAGGAGAACACCATATATTTT.

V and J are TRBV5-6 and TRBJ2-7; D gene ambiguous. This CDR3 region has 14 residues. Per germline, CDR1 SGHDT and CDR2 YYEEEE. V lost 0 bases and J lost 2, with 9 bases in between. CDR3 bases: TGTGCCAGCAGCTTGGCCATCAGTGCCTACGAGCAGTACTTC. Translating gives CASSLAISAYEQYF.

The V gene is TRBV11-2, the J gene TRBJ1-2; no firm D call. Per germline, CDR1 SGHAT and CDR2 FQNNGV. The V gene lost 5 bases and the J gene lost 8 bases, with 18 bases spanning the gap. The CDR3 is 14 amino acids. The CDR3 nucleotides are TGTGCCAGCAGCCTCACTTCGGTGGCGAGGGGCTACACCTTC. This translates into CASSLTSVARGYTF. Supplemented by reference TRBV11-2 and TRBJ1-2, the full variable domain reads EAGVAQSPRYKIIEKRQSVAFWCNPISGHATLYWYQQILGQGPKLLIQFQNNGVVDDSQLPKDRFSAERLKGVDSTLKIQPAKLEDSAVYLCASSLTSVARGYTFGSGTRLTVV.

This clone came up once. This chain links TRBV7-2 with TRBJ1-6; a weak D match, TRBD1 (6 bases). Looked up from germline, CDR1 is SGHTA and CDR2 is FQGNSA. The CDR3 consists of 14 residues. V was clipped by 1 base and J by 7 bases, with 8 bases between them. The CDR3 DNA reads TGTGCCAGCAGCTTAGGGACAGAGAATTCACCCCTCCACTTT. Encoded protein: CASSLGTENSPLHF.

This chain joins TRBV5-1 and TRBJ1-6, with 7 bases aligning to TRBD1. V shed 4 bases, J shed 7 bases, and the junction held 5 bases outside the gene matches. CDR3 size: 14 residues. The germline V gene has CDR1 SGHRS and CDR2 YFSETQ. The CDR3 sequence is CASSRVGQNSPLHF. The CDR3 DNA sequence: TGCGCCAGCAGCCGGGTGGGACAGAATTCACCCCTCCACTTT. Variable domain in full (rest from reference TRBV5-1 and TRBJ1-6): KAGVTQTPRYLIKTRGQQVTLSCSPISGHRSVSWYQQTPGQGLQFLFEYFSETQRNKGNFPGRFSGRQFSNSRSEMNVSTLELGDSALYLCASSRVGQNSPLHFGNGTRLTVT.

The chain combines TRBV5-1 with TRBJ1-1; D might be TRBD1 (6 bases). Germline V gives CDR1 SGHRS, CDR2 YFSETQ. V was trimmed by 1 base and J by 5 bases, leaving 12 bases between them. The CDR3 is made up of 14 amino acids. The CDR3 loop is CASSLWGQGTEAFF. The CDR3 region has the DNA TGCGCCAGCAGCTTGTGGGGGCAGGGGACTGAAGCTTTCTTT.